The 24 T cell receptor beta chains given below trace back to one sample, sequenced in a study of cytomegalovirus exposure and HLA in healthy donors. PCR primers comprised 60 Vbeta and 13 Jbeta primers. Libraries were prepared by immunoSEQ multiplex PCR; TCRdb keeps only in-frame clonotypes and omits some of them. The data show about 190,000 clones, around 83% seen once. The sample consisted of PBMCs. These receptor sequences come from a woman aged 18-35 years in good health and CMV-seronegative.

The CDR3 here is CASSLVALLGSSYEQYF. CDR3 coding DNA: TGCGCCAGCAGCTTGGTCGCCCTACTAGGTAGCTCCTACGAGCAGTACTTC. The chain employs TRBV5-1 and TRBJ2-7; tentatively, D is TRBD2 (5 bases). Looked up from germline, CDR1 is SGHRS and CDR2 is YFSETQ. V was pared by 0 bases and J by 0 bases, with 16 bases between. The CDR3 has 17 residues. Full variable domain (rest looked up from reference TRBV5-1 and TRBJ2-7): KAGVTQTPRYLIKTRGQQVTLSCSPISGHRSVSWYQQTPGQGLQFLFEYFSETQRNKGNFPGRFSGRQFSNSRSEMNVSTLELGDSALYLCASSLVALLGSSYEQYFGPGTRLTVT.

This clone came up a few times. V usage is TRBV28 and J usage is TRBJ2-1; D unresolved. The CDR3 covers 12 residues. V was shortened by 1 base and J by 6 bases, with 4 bases between the two germline ends. The germline V gene has CDR1 MDHEN and CDR2 SYDVKM. In DNA form, the CDR3 reads TGTGCCAGCAGTTTATTCCTCAATGAGCAGTTCTTC. Protein product: CASSLFLNEQFF.

The chain recombines TRBV5-1 with TRBJ2-3; 10 positions agree with TRBD2. With V trimmed by 4 bases and J by 4 bases, 9 bases remained unmatched. Looked up from germline, CDR1 is SGHRS and CDR2 is YFSETQ. This CDR3 spans 16 amino acids. For the CDR3, the DNA is TGCGCCAGCAGCGGGAGCGGGAGGGGGCCATCAGATACGCAGTATTTT. This sequence encodes CASSGSGRGPSDTQYF.

The V and J genes are TRBV7-9 and TRBJ2-1; no clear D. Germline V CDR1 and CDR2: SEHNR, FQNEAQ (reference sequence). The V end lost 5 bases, the J end lost 5 bases, and 7 bases lay between the germline ends. This CDR3 is built from 12 residues. The CDR3 nucleotides read TGTGCCAGCAGCCGAGCCGACAATGAGCAGTTCTTC. Its protein is CASSRADNEQFF. Full variable domain (missing parts from reference TRBV7-9 and TRBJ2-1): DTGVSQNPRHKITKRGQNVTFRCDPISEHNRLYWYRQTLGQGPEFLTYFQNEAQLEKSRLLSDRFSAERPKGSFSTLEIQRTEQGDSAMYLCASSRADNEQFFGPGTRLTVL.

V gene TRBV15 combines with J gene TRBJ1-1; D not resolved. This CDR3 region has 14 residues. With 0 bases removed from V and 3 bases from J, the gap between germline ends came to 8 bases. Germline V gene sequence: CDR1 LNHNV, CDR2 YYDKDF (reference sequence). The CDR3: CATSRDHTDTEAFF. The DNA for the CDR3 is TGTGCCACCAGCAGAGATCACACCGACACTGAAGCTTTCTTT.

The V and J genes are TRBV29-1 and TRBJ1-3; 9 positions agree with TRBD1. The length of the CDR3 is 13 residues. CDR1 SQVTM and CDR2 ANQGSEA come from the germline V gene. Trimming at V came to 6 bases and at J to 3 bases, leaving 3 bases not matched to a gene. CDR3 coding DNA: TGCAGCGTGGGGACAGGGTTTGGAAACACCATATATTTT. This sequence encodes CSVGTGFGNTIYF.

The gene calls are TRBV5-1 and TRBJ2-1; TRBD1 agrees at 10 bases. CDR1 is SGHRS and CDR2 is YFSETQ in the germline V gene. This CDR3 comprises 14 residues. V was pared by 5 bases and J by 6 bases, with 5 bases of the junction left unmatched. The CDR3, as DNA: TGCGCCAGCAGTTTAAGGACAGGGGGCAATGAGCAGTTCTTC. Translation gives CASSLRTGGNEQFF. Filled out from reference TRBV5-1 and TRBJ2-1, the complete variable domain reads KAGVTQTPRYLIKTRGQQVTLSCSPISGHRSVSWYQQTPGQGLQFLFEYFSETQRNKGNFPGRFSGRQFSNSRSEMNVSTLELGDSALYLCASSLRTGGNEQFFGPGTRLTVL.

The V gene is TRBV5-6, the J gene TRBJ2-7; D perhaps matches TRBD2 (6 bases). The V end lost 4 bases, the J end lost 3 bases, and 14 bases lay between the germline ends. The length of the CDR3 is 14 residues. Germline CDR1 is SGHDT and CDR2 is YYEEEE. The CDR3 DNA sequence: TGTGCCAGCAGCCCCCGTGCTAGCGACTACGAGCAGTACTTC. It translates to CASSPRASDYEQYF.

The rearrangement joins TRBV7-9 to TRBJ2-3; D is perhaps TRBD1 (5 bases). The CDR3 contains 12 residues. V was clipped by 4 bases and J by 5 bases, with 7 bases between them. In germline, CDR1 is SEHNR, CDR2 FQNEAQ (reference sequence). The DNA for the CDR3 is TGTGCCAGCAGCTCTACAGGAGATACGCAGTATTTT. Translated: CASSSTGDTQYF.

V is TRBV29-1 and J is TRBJ2-5, with 9 positions matching TRBD1. J lost 5 bases, V lost 6 bases, and 7 bases had no gene match. From germline, CDR1 is SQVTM and CDR2 ANQGSEA. The CDR3 is 13 residues long. The CDR3 loop reads CSVNRGLGETQYF. The CDR3 DNA follows: TGCAGCGTCAACAGGGGGCTGGGGGAGACCCAGTACTTC.

The V and J genes are TRBV2 and TRBJ2-3; 15 nucleotides line up with TRBD2. V dropped 8 bases and J dropped 0; count of bases not matched to a gene: 9. Germline CDR1 and CDR2: SNHLY and FYNNEI. The CDR3 consists of 18 residues. The CDR3: CASFVPGLAGGSTDTQYF. The DNA for the CDR3 is TGTGCCAGCTTTGTCCCGGGACTAGCGGGGGGTAGCACAGATACGCAGTATTTT.

The CDR3 DNA follows: TGTGCCACCGAGAGGGGCCCCCCGGCCAGGGGTGGCAATGAGCAGTTCTTC. Its translation is CATERGPPARGGNEQFF. This chain joins TRBV19 and TRBJ2-1; possibly TRBD1 for D (6 bases). Deletions cut 10 bases from V and 6 bases from J, with 28 bases between. Germline CDR1 and CDR2: LNHDA and SQIVND (reference sequence). The CDR3 is 17 amino acids.

The CDR3 coding sequence is TGTGCCAGCAGCGTAGACAGAGCACAAGAGACCCAGTACTTC. It yields the protein CASSVDRAQETQYF. The chain couples TRBV9 to TRBJ2-5; D ambiguous. V gave up 0 bases and J gave up 2 bases, with 8 bases separating them. The CDR3 totals 14 residues. Germline CDR1 and CDR2: SGDLS and YYNGEE. Supplemented by reference TRBV9 and TRBJ2-5, the full variable domain reads DSGVTQTPKHLITATGQRVTLRCSPRSGDLSVYWYQQSLDQGLQFLIQYYNGEERAKGNILERFSAQQFPDLHSELNLSSLELGDSALYFCASSVDRAQETQYFGPGTRLLVL.

The V and J genes are TRBV30 and TRBJ2-7; the D gene is possibly TRBD1 (6 bases). CDR1 is GTSNPN, CDR2 SVGIG, per germline (reference sequence). This CDR3 comprises 12 residues. V lost 3 bases, J lost 3 bases, and 9 bases lay in between. This CDR3 is CAWSPDSYEQYF. The CDR3 DNA reads as TGTGCCTGGAGCCCGGACAGCTACGAGCAGTACTTC.

This clone was observed a single time. CDR3 bases: TGTGCCAGCAGTTACTCCCTCGGGACTAGTGGAAACACCATATATTTT. As protein: CASSYSLGTSGNTIYF. V and J are TRBV6-5 and TRBJ1-3, with a weak D call TRBD1 (5 bases). The CDR3 is 16 amino acids. V lost 0 bases and J lost 3, with 12 bases in between. Germline CDR1 reads MNHEY; CDR2 reads SVGAGI.

The chain recombines TRBV7-6 with TRBJ2-2, with 9 bases matching TRBD1. V trimming: 5 bases; J trimming: 4 bases; junction bases outside the gene matches: 5. CDR1 and CDR2 (germline): SGHVS, FNYEAQ. The CDR3 extends over 15 amino acids. CDR3 in DNA: TGTGCCAGCAGCGCCGGGACAGGGATCACCGGGGAGCTGTTTTTT. Translated, it gives CASSAGTGITGELFF.

The chain combines TRBV19 with TRBJ2-4; 8 bases are a match to TRBD1. V trimming: 7 bases; J trimming: 6 bases; junction bases outside the gene matches: 8. CDR1 and CDR2 (germline): LNHDA, SQIVND (reference sequence). The CDR3 length is 14 residues. CDR3 residues: CASTPDRAGNIQYF. CDR3 nucleotides: TGTGCCAGTACCCCGGACAGGGCTGGAAACATTCAGTACTTC.

The chain combines TRBV9 with TRBJ2-1; 8 nucleotides agree with TRBD2. Germline CDR1 SGDLS, CDR2 YYNGEE. This CDR3 is built from 14 residues. J gave up 5 bases and V 2 bases, and 3 bases lay outside the gene matches. In DNA, the CDR3 is TGTGCCAGCAGCGTCGGGACTAGTAACAATGAGCAGTTCTTC. Its protein product is CASSVGTSNNEQFF.

The chain combines TRBV12-5 with TRBJ2-3; perhaps TRBD1 as D (5 bases). The CDR3 extends over 14 amino acids. The V end lost 0 bases, the J end lost 6 bases, and 10 bases lay between the germline ends. CDR1 and CDR2 from the germline V gene are LGHNT and FRNRAP. This CDR3 reads CASGLVLKGDTQYF. In DNA form, the CDR3 reads TGTGCTAGTGGTTTGGTACTTAAGGGGGATACGCAGTATTTT.

This clone occurred a few times. The V and J genes are TRBV5-6 and TRBJ2-5, with TRBD2 matching 7 bases. The CDR3 is made up of 16 amino acids. Germline trimming cut 4 bases from V and 5 bases from J; bases unmatched to any gene: 14. Germline CDR1 SGHDT, CDR2 YYEEEE. The CDR3 region has the DNA TGTGCCAGCAGCGGGGGGAGGGACCCTCCCGCGGAGACCCAGTACTTC. This encodes CASSGGRDPPAETQYF.

The chain couples TRBV6-5 to TRBJ2-5; D might be TRBD2 (5 bases). Germline loops: CDR1 MNHEY, CDR2 SVGAGI. Trimming took 0 bases from V and 5 from J, leaving 10 bases between them. CDR3 length: 14 residues. The CDR3 DNA follows: TGTGCCAGCAGTTACTCGGTGGGAGTTGAGACCCAGTACTTC. Translated, it gives CASSYSVGVETQYF.

The rearrangement uses TRBV5-6 and TRBJ2-5, with 9 positions matching TRBD1. V lost 1 base to trimming and J lost 0 bases; unmatched junction nucleotides: 4. CDR1 and CDR2 (germline): SGHDT, YYEEEE. There are 16 residues in the CDR3. DNA for the CDR3: TGTGCCAGCAGCTTGTATGGGACAGGGTACCAAGAGACCCAGTACTTC. Translated: CASSLYGTGYQETQYF.

The J gene is TRBJ2-5, the V gene TRBV7-9, with TRBD1 identical over 10 bases. Losses at the gene ends were 5 bases for V and 3 bases for J; bases not matched to a gene: 6. This CDR3 is built from 15 residues. Germline CDR1 is SEHNR and CDR2 is FQNEAQ (reference sequence). This CDR3 is CASSQVGTGEETQYF. The CDR3 DNA sequence: TGTGCCAGCAGCCAGGTCGGGACAGGGGAAGAGACCCAGTACTTC.

In this sample, this clone turned up once. J is TRBJ2-1 and V is TRBV2; TRBD2 matches at 8 bases. In germline, CDR1 is SNHLY, CDR2 FYNNEI. This CDR3 is 15 amino acids long. Trimming removed 4 bases from V and 4 bases from J; junction bases left unmatched: 6. CDR3 in amino acids: CASSALAEVYNEQFF. In DNA form, the CDR3 reads TGTGCCAGCAGTGCACTAGCGGAGGTTTACAATGAGCAGTTCTTC.